This TCR beta chain was recorded in a study of CD8 T cell repertoires and HIV-1 epitope variants. Overall study context: Separate from the cultures, 1M uncultured T cells served as baseline.

V shed 10 bases and J shed 4 bases, with 17 bases lying between them. CDR1 and CDR2 from the germline V gene are ENHRY and SYGVKD. The CDR3 runs to 13 residues. This clone counts as large. Its antigen is not known. Generated by immunoSEQ multiplex PCR, the TCRdb table keeps only in-frame clones and is missing some. This sample has thousands of clones, with around 69% found just once. Sequenced sample: cultured CD8+ T cells derived from PBMCs. This clonotype was obtained from a male donor with HIV. V usage is TRBV10-3 and J usage is TRBJ2-7; D might be TRBD2 (6 bases). DNA for the CDR3: TGTGCCACCCTAGGGGACTCTACTTACGAGCAGTACTTC. Its protein is CATLGDSTYEQYF.